This TCR beta chain came from a study of control samples from healthy donors and cancer patients. Only in-frame clones appear in the TCRdb table, and some are missing; sequencing was by immunoSEQ multiplex PCR. The repertoire consists of about 130,000 clones, with about nine tenths occurring once and the leading ten covering 2% to 2.5%. This CDR3 region has 14 residues. Trimming removed 4 bases at V and 3 bases at J, with 13 bases between. CDR1 MDHEN and CDR2 SYDVKM come from the germline V gene. The sample was blood. This TCR came from a woman between 50 and 59 years old in good health. The V and J genes are TRBV28 and TRBJ2-7; a weak D match, TRBD1 (6 bases). CDR3 in DNA: TGTGCCAGCAGTTCCCCCGGGACACTCTACGAGCAGTACTTC. It encodes CASSSPGTLYEQYF.